The following is a T cell receptor beta chain sequence with its context. V was clipped by 2 bases and J by 6 bases; unmatched bases: 7. CDR3 length equals 14 residues. CDR1 is SQVTM and CDR2 is ANQGSEA in the germline V gene. Unstimulated Tregs (CD4+CD25+CD127-) and CD4+CD25- non-Tregs were sorted from PBMCs. An overnight rest at 37°C with about 220 IU/ml IL-2 preceded regulatory T cell sorting from thawed PBMCs. These data originate in a study of Tregs in tolerant kidney transplant recipients. Measured with immunoSEQ multiplex PCR; TCRdb has only the in-frame clones, and not every one. The data show fewer than 100,000 clones, about 91% seen once.

The clonotype originates from a human donor who received a combined kidney and bone marrow transplant. The chain combines TRBV29-1 with TRBJ2-7, with 10 positions matching TRBD1. Here the sequenced sample was Tregs from blood, taken before the transplant. Here the CDR3 DNA reads TGCAGCGTTGAAACCGGGACAGGGGTCGGCGAGCAGTACTTC. It translates to CSVETGTGVGEQYF.